One and the same sample provided the 30 T cell receptor beta chains below, sequenced in a study of blood T cell repertoires in COVID-19 (dated by TCRdb to the early 2020s). Receptors were amplified or captured by the immunoSEQ multiplex PCR assay. Entries here come from immuneACCESS through TCRdb and include only in-frame sequences with V and J called. Some clones fail to appear in such tables; in the studies checked, an unresolved V gene covers under half of the shortfall, and the cause of the remainder is unknown. The sample table contains under 140,000 clones; only one count was recorded for roughly 91% of them. About 3.5% of the sample lies in the top ten. Sequencing was carried out using peripheral blood. All receptors come from a woman aged 45 to 65 with acute or convalescent COVID-19.

The chain employs TRBV10-2 and TRBJ2-1, with D perhaps matching TRBD1 (6 bases). This CDR3 spans 14 amino acids. Germline CDR1 WSHSY, CDR2 SAAADI. Trimming left V 4 bases short and J 10 bases short, with 17 bases between. CDR3 coding DNA: TGCGCCAGCAGTGGACATACAGGGATTAAAGAGCAGTTCTTC. Translation gives CASSGHTGIKEQFF.

This clone came up a few times. The chain has TRBV30 and TRBJ2-7; TRBD2 matches at 11 bases. The CDR3 is made up of 15 amino acids. The V gene end was trimmed by 1 base and the J gene end by 2 bases; junction bases not matched to a gene: 4. Looked up from germline, CDR1 is GTSNPN and CDR2 is SVGIG (reference sequence). The CDR3 here is CAWSARSGRAYEQYF. CDR3 DNA: TGTGCCTGGAGTGCTCGTAGCGGGAGGGCCTACGAGCAGTACTTC.

CDR3 residues: CASSYTSGRTDTQYF. The CDR3 nucleotides are TGTGCCAGCAGTTATACTAGCGGGAGAACAGATACGCAGTATTTT. The rearrangement joins TRBV27 to TRBJ2-3, with TRBD2 matching over 11 bases. Germline CDR1 MNHEY, CDR2 SMNVEV (reference sequence). The V segment lost 4 bases and the J segment 3 bases; nucleotides outside the gene matches: 3. The CDR3 is 15 amino acids.

This chain links TRBV24-1 with TRBJ2-2, with 12 bases that match TRBD2. The CDR3 length is 21 residues. The ends lost 2 bases at V and 4 bases at J; junction bases unmatched: 16. Germline lookup yields CDR1 KGHDR and CDR2 SFDVKD. The chain's CDR3 is CATSDYPAASGRATITGELFF. The CDR3 nucleotides read TGTGCCACCAGTGATTATCCGGCGGCTAGCGGGAGGGCCACGATCACCGGGGAGCTGTTTTTT.

The J gene is TRBJ2-1, the V gene TRBV6-4; D is perhaps TRBD2 (7 bases). CDR1 and CDR2 (germline): MRHNA, SNTAGT. V was cut by 0 bases and J by 10 bases, with 10 bases left in between. The CDR3 contains 13 residues. DNA of the CDR3: TGTGCCAGCAGTGACTCGGAGGGGGGGGAGCAGTTCTTC. Translation: CASSDSEGGEQFF.

This chain uses TRBV29-1 with TRBJ1-5, with D possibly being TRBD1 (5 bases). V was shortened by 4 bases and J by 9 bases, with 19 bases between the two germline ends. CDR1 SQVTM and CDR2 ANQGSEA come from the germline V gene. The CDR3 extends over 14 amino acids. The CDR3 here is CSVANGGGNAPQHF. CDR3 in DNA: TGCAGCGTTGCCAACGGGGGAGGGAATGCGCCCCAGCATTTT.

V usage is TRBV4-2 and J usage is TRBJ1-4; 8 bases map to TRBD1. The junction had 6 bases not matched to a gene; V was cut back by 1 base and J by 5 bases. Germline CDR1 LGHNA, CDR2 YNFKEQ. The CDR3 totals 16 residues. CDR3 nucleotide sequence: TGTGCCAGCAGCCAAGTTGGACAGGGAGGGAATGAAAAACTGTTTTTT. Translating gives CASSQVGQGGNEKLFF.

The rearrangement links TRBV6-6 to TRBJ2-5; 11 nucleotides agree with TRBD2. This CDR3 contains 14 residues. The trim removed 5 bases at V and 2 bases at J, leaving 1 base unmatched. Germline loops: CDR1 MNHNY, CDR2 SVGAGI (reference sequence). This chain's CDR3 is CASSRTSGQETQYF. The CDR3 coding sequence is TGTGCCAGCAGTCGGACTAGCGGGCAAGAGACCCAGTACTTC.

On this clone: Other DNA sequences in this specimen translate into the identical CDR3. The gene calls are TRBV24-1 and TRBJ1-4; 10 bases line up with TRBD1. This CDR3 has 15 residues. The junction had 4 bases not matched to a gene; V was cut back by 4 bases and J by 6 bases. Germline CDR1 and CDR2: KGHDR and SFDVKD. CDR3 protein: CATSEAGTGDEKLFF. CDR3 coding DNA: TGTGCCACCAGTGAGGCCGGGACAGGGGATGAAAAACTGTTTTTT.

The rearrangement uses TRBV19 and TRBJ2-7, with 8 positions matching TRBD1. The CDR3 runs 15 residues. Germline values: CDR1 LNHDA, CDR2 SQIVND (reference sequence). The junction had 7 bases not matched to a gene; V was cut back by 3 bases and J by 3 bases. The CDR3 DNA reads TGTGCCAGTAGTATTCAGGGGGCTGACTACTACGAGCAGTACTTC. Protein sequence: CASSIQGADYYEQYF.

The V and J genes are TRBV10-3 and TRBJ1-1; TRBD1 matches 7 bases. The CDR3 runs 15 residues. Trimming removed 0 bases from V and 3 bases from J; junction bases left unmatched: 4. The germline V gene has CDR1 ENHRY and CDR2 SYGVKD. Here the CDR3 DNA reads TGTGCCATCAGTGAGTCAGGGGGCGATTACACTGAAGCTTTCTTT. Protein sequence: CAISESGGDYTEAFF.

The count of this clone is one. The rearrangement joins TRBV19 to TRBJ2-7, with 9 nucleotides matching TRBD1. J lost 1 base, V lost 4 bases, and 5 bases had no gene match. Germline V gene data show CDR1 as LNHDA and CDR2 as SQIVND (reference sequence). CDR3 length equals 15 residues. As DNA, the CDR3 is TGTGCCAGTAGTACTCAGGACAGGGGTTCCTACGAGCAGTACTTC. Residues: CASSTQDRGSYEQYF.

This chain uses TRBV18 with TRBJ1-2; 7 bases match TRBD1. With 1 base clipped from V and 1 base from J, the junction kept 15 bases outside the gene matches. Germline-derived CDR1 and CDR2 are KGHSH and LQKENI. This CDR3 region has 19 residues. The CDR3 DNA follows: TGTGCCAGCTCACCACGTATGGGAAGGGACAGCCCGTTTAACTATGGCTACACCTTC. Translated: CASSPRMGRDSPFNYGYTF. The full variable domain, its missing parts supplied by reference TRBV18 and TRBJ1-2, is NAGVMQNPRHLVRRRGQEARLRCSPMKGHSHVYWYRQLPEEGLKFMVYLQKENIIDESGMPKERFSAEFPKEGPSILRIQQVVRGDSAAYFCASSPRMGRDSPFNYGYTFGSGTRLTVV.

The chain employs TRBV6-5 and TRBJ2-1; no reliable D call. The V end lost 6 bases, the J end lost 0 bases, and 6 bases lay between the germline ends. The CDR3 runs to 13 residues. Germline-derived CDR1 and CDR2 are MNHEY and SVGAGI. The CDR3 sequence: CASRRYSYNEQFF. DNA for the CDR3: TGTGCCAGCAGGAGGTACTCCTACAATGAGCAGTTCTTC.

The rearrangement links TRBV5-4 to TRBJ2-3; 8 positions match TRBD2. After removal of 5 bases from V and 0 bases from J, the junction contained 8 bases not matched to a gene. Germline V gene sequence: CDR1 SGHNT, CDR2 YYREEE (reference sequence). The CDR3 sequence is 16 residues long. CDR3 coding DNA: TGTGCCAGCAGTTTGAGCGGGAGCGCCAGCACAGATACGCAGTATTTT. It codes for CASSLSGSASTDTQYF.

The gene calls are TRBV19 and TRBJ2-7; 7 positions match TRBD1. In germline, CDR1 is LNHDA, CDR2 SQIVND (reference sequence). The CDR3 extends over 16 amino acids. The V gene end was trimmed by 5 bases and the J gene end by 1 base; junction bases not matched to a gene: 11. The CDR3 DNA reads TGTGCCAGTAGTTCTCATCACAGGGGTGGATCCTACGAGCAGTACTTC. Translated, it gives CASSSHHRGGSYEQYF. Variable domain in full (rest from reference TRBV19 and TRBJ2-7): DGGITQSPKYLFRKEGQNVTLSCEQNLNHDAMYWYRQDPGQGLRLIYYSQIVNDFQKGDIAEGYSVSREKKESFPLTVTSAQKNPTAFYLCASSSHHRGGSYEQYFGPGTRLTVT.

The chain combines TRBV19 with TRBJ1-5; 7 nucleotides line up with TRBD1. Germline-derived CDR1 and CDR2 are LNHDA and SQIVND (reference sequence). The CDR3 consists of 17 residues. V shed 3 bases and J 5 bases; nucleotides not matched to a gene: 13. The DNA of the CDR3 is TGTGCCAGTAGTATCCCATCCGTCCAACAGGGGCATCAGCCCCAGCATTTT. Its protein is CASSIPSVQQGHQPQHF.

The chain carries TRBV5-1 and TRBJ1-4, with 11 bases aligning to TRBD1. The CDR3 length is 17 residues. Per the germline V gene, CDR1 is SGHRS and CDR2 is YFSETQ. Losses at the gene ends were 4 bases for V and 2 bases for J; bases not matched to a gene: 7. CDR3: CASSLGTGGLTNEKLFF. CDR3 in DNA: TGCGCCAGCAGCCTAGGGACAGGGGGTCTCACTAATGAAAAACTGTTTTTT.

The chain employs TRBV30 and TRBJ2-2, with a possible D match to TRBD2 (6 bases). The V end was cut by 3 bases, the J end by 3 bases, with 23 bases between. Germline CDR1 GTSNPN, CDR2 SVGIG (reference sequence). The CDR3 contains 18 residues. The chain's CDR3 is CAWSHPGGGRKDTGELFF. DNA of the CDR3: TGTGCCTGGAGCCACCCCGGTGGGGGGAGGAAGGACACCGGGGAGCTGTTTTTT. The full variable domain, in which reference TRBV30 and TRBJ2-2 provide the parts outside the CDR3, is SQTIHQWPATLVQPVGSPLSLECTVEGTSNPNLYWYRQAAGRGLQLLFYSVGIGQISSEVPQNLSASRPQDRQFILSSKKLLLSDSGFYLCAWSHPGGGRKDTGELFFGEGSRLTVL.

This chain uses TRBV27 with TRBJ1-6; D unresolved. The ends were cut back, 2 bases at V and 2 bases at J, with 7 bases in the middle. The germline gives CDR1 MNHEY, CDR2 SMNVEV (reference sequence). This CDR3 has 15 residues. CDR3 bases: TGTGCCAGCAGTTTAATTTCCACCTATAATTCACCCCTCCACTTT. Translation gives CASSLISTYNSPLHF.

This chain uses TRBV2 with TRBJ1-5; TRBD1 matches 7 bases. The V gene end was trimmed by 2 bases and the J gene end by 7 bases; junction bases not matched to a gene: 2. This CDR3 contains 13 residues. Germline-derived CDR1 and CDR2 are SNHLY and FYNNEI. CDR3 coding DNA: TGTGCCAGCAGTGAAACAGGGGAACAGCCCCAGCATTTT. It yields the protein CASSETGEQPQHF.

V is TRBV14 and J is TRBJ2-2; TRBD2 matches 12 bases. Trimming cost V 5 bases and J 7 bases; bases outside gene matches: 8. Germline CDR1 SGHDN, CDR2 FVKESK. This CDR3 is 16 amino acids long. The CDR3 loop reads CASSNPGLAGVGELFF. The CDR3 bases are TGTGCCAGCAGCAATCCGGGACTAGCGGGCGTCGGGGAGCTGTTTTTT.

The chain combines TRBV7-2 with TRBJ2-7, with 7 bases fitting TRBD1. Germline loops: CDR1 SGHTA, CDR2 FQGNSA. V was clipped by 4 bases and J by 2 bases; unmatched bases: 2. The CDR3 is made up of 13 amino acids. CDR3 nucleotide sequence: TGTGCCAGCAGCTACAGGGGCCCCTACGAGCAGTACTTC. It yields the protein CASSYRGPYEQYF.

The table lists this clone with a count of one. V and J are TRBV7-2 and TRBJ1-2, with 11 bases lining up with TRBD1. CDR1 and CDR2 (germline): SGHTA, FQGNSA. V dropped 3 bases and J dropped 2; count of bases not matched to a gene: 5. There are 16 residues in the CDR3. The CDR3 protein is CASSLGTGGSNYGYTF. The CDR3 DNA follows: TGTGCCAGCAGCTTGGGGACAGGGGGATCAAACTATGGCTACACCTTC.

This clone is a singleton in its sample. The genes are TRBV5-1 and TRBJ1-1; D remains unclear. The V gene's germline CDR1 is SGHRS and CDR2 YFSETQ. V lost 3 bases, J lost 4 bases, and 16 bases lay in between. The CDR3 runs to 15 residues. In nucleotides, the CDR3 is TGCGCCAGCAGCTCCACTCCGGGGATCGCCACTGAAGCTTTCTTT. Its translation is CASSSTPGIATEAFF.

The gene calls are TRBV19 and TRBJ2-7; 8 nucleotides line up with TRBD2. The CDR3 loop spans 14 amino acids. The junction had 4 bases not matched to a gene; V was cut back by 3 bases and J by 3 bases. Germline-derived CDR1 and CDR2 are LNHDA and SQIVND (reference sequence). This CDR3 reads CASSMGLAGYEQYF. CDR3 bases: TGTGCCAGTAGTATGGGTCTAGCGGGCTACGAGCAGTACTTC.

CDR3 loop: CASSPGLSHEQYF. CDR3 nucleotides: TGTGCCAGCTCACCCGGACTAAGCCACGAGCAGTACTTC. V and J are TRBV18 and TRBJ2-7; TRBD2 is a possible D gene (6 bases). Germline CDR1 is KGHSH and CDR2 is LQKENI. CDR3 length equals 13 residues. V was pared by 3 bases and J by 5 bases, with 11 bases between.

The chain combines TRBV24-1 with TRBJ2-1; 9 bases are shared with TRBD2. Germline CDR1 and CDR2: KGHDR and SFDVKD. The CDR3 is 17 residues long. Trimming took 9 bases from V and 7 from J; bases not matched to a gene: 18. The CDR3 DNA reads as TGTGCCACCTCCCCCAGCCAGCGGGAGGACGGGTGGAATGAGCAGTTCTTC. As protein: CATSPSQREDGWNEQFF.

The gene calls are TRBV24-1 and TRBJ2-7; TRBD1 aligns across 8 bases. The trim removed 2 bases at V and 2 bases at J, leaving 4 bases unmatched. CDR1 is KGHDR, CDR2 SFDVKD, per germline. This CDR3 spans 15 amino acids. The CDR3 DNA reads as TGTGCCACCAGTGATTCCAGGGGGCCACCCTACGAGCAGTACTTC. Amino acid sequence: CATSDSRGPPYEQYF.

This chain connects TRBV28 to TRBJ2-3; TRBD2 aligns across 13 bases. The CDR3 covers 15 residues. V shed 8 bases and J 7 bases; nucleotides not matched to a gene: 9. CDR1 is MDHEN, CDR2 SYDVKM, per germline. The CDR3 reads CASSQTSGGVHTQYF. CDR3 DNA sequence: TGTGCCAGCTCCCAAACTAGCGGGGGGGTTCATACGCAGTATTTT.